This T cell receptor (beta chain) was obtained from a study of blood T cells in healthy people across ages. Study-wide points: Per million T cells, the diversity of TCR beta decreased roughly linearly as age advanced. Higher diversity, along with more naive CD4+ cells, distinguished long-lived donors from aged donors.

This clonotype has a handful of counts. Its specificity is unknown. Germline V CDR1 and CDR2: SGHDT, YYEEEE. V gave up 4 bases and J gave up 2 bases, with 7 bases separating them. The CDR3 has 12 residues. Primers used in a second PCR of about 6 to 12 cycles were a sample-barcoded 5' primer and a J-beta primer mix. The template-switch adaptor, which had 12 random nucleotides, put a tag on each cDNA molecule. From the 5' RACE reads, TCRdb called clonotypes with MiXCR, one entry per CDR3 protein. The sample yields 1.5 million to 2 million distinct CDR3 sequences, around 50% seen once. The sequence was obtained from a woman in her thirties or forties in good health. The chain links TRBV5-6 to TRBJ2-7; D unclear. The specimen sequenced was blood. The CDR3 DNA reads as TGTGCCAGCAGCGAGATGACCTACGAGCAGTACTTC. It is translated as CASSEMTYEQYF.